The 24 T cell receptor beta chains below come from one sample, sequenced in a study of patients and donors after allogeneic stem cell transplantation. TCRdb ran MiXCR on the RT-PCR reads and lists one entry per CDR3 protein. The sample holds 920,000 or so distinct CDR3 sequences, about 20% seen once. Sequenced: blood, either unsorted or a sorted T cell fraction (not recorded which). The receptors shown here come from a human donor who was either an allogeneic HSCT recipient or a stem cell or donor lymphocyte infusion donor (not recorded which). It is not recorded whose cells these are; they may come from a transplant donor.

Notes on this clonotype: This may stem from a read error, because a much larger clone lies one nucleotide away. The CDR3 DNA is TGCGCCAGCAGCCAAGATTACAATCAGCCCCAGCATTTT. Amino acid sequence: CASSQDYNQPQHF. V usage is TRBV4-3 and J usage is TRBJ1-5; D is unresolved. The V end was cut by 0 bases, the J end by 3 bases, with 3 bases between. This CDR3 comprises 13 residues. Germline V gene sequence: CDR1 LGHNA, CDR2 YSLEER.

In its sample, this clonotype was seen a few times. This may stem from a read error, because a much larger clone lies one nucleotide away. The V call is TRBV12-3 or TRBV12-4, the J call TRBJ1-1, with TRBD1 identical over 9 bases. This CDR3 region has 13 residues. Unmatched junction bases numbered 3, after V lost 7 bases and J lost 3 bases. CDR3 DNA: TGTGCCAGCACCCGGGACAGGGACACTGAAGCTTTCTTT. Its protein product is CASTRDRDTEAFF.

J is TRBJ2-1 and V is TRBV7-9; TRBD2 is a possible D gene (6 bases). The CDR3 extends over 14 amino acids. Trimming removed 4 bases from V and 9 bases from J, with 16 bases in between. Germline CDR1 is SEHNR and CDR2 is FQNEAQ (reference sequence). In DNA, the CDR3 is TGTGCCAGCAGCTCGGAGACTAGATCGCGTGAGCAGTTCTTC. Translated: CASSSETRSREQFF.

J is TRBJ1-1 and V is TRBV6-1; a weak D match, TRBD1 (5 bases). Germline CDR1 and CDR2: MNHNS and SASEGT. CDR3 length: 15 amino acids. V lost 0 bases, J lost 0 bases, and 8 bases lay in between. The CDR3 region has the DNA TGTGCCAGCAGTGAAGCCGGGGCCATGAACACTGAAGCTTTCTTT. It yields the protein CASSEAGAMNTEAFF.

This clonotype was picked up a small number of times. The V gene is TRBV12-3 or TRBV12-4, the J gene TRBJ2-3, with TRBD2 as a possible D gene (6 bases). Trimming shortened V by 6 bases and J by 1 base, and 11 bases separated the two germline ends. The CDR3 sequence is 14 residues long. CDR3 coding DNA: TGTGCCAGCAGGGACCCTAGCGGCACAGATACGCAGTATTTT. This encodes CASRDPSGTDTQYF.

CDR3 loop: CASSLFRAFNQPQHF. The CDR3 coding sequence is TGTGCCAGCAGCTTGTTCAGAGCGTTTAATCAGCCCCAGCATTTT. The chain carries TRBV5-6 and TRBJ1-5; D is unclear. The germline CDR1 and CDR2 sequences are SGHDT and YYEEEE. The V and J ends lost 1 base and 4 bases respectively, with 12 bases between them. This CDR3 contains 15 residues.

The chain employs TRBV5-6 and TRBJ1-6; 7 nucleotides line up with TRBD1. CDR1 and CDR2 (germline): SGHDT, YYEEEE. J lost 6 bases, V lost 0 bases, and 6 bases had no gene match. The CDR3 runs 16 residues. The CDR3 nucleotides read TGTGCCAGCAGCTTGGAAGGGGGCGTCCGTAATTCACCCCTCCACTTT. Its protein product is CASSLEGGVRNSPLHF.

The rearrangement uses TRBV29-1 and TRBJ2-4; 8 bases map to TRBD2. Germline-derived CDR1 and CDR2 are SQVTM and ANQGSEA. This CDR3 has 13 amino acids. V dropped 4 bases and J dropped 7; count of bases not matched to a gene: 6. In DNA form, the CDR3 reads TGCAGCGTTGTCCTTGGCGGGGGGAACATTCAGTACTTC. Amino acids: CSVVLGGGNIQYF.

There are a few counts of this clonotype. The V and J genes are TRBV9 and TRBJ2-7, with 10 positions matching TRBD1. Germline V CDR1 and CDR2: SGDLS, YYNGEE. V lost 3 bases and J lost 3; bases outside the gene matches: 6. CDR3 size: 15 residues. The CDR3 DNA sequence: TGTGCCAGCAGCGCGAAGACAGGGGGCATCTACGAGCAGTACTTC. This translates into CASSAKTGGIYEQYF.

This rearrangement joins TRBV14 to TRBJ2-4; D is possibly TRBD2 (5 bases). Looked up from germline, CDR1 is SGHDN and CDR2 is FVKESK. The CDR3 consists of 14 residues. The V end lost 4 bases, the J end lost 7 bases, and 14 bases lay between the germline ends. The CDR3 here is CASSPWAGGNIQYF. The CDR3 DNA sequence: TGTGCCAGCAGCCCGTGGGCGGGCGGGAACATTCAGTACTTC.

The DNA for the CDR3 is TGTGCCAGCACGCTCGTTGAGGCCAACGTCCTGACTTTC. It translates to CASTLVEANVLTF. The V gene is TRBV6-6, the J gene TRBJ2-6; no clear D. The CDR3 is 13 residues long. The ends were cut back, 7 bases at V and 6 bases at J, with 10 bases in the middle. The germline V gene has CDR1 MNHNY and CDR2 SVGAGI (reference sequence).

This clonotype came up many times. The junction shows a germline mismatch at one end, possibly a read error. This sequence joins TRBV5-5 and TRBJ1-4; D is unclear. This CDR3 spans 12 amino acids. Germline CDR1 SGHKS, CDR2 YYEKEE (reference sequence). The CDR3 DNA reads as TGTGCCAGCAGCCCGCCTAACGAAAAACTGTTTTTT. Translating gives CASSPPNEKLFF.

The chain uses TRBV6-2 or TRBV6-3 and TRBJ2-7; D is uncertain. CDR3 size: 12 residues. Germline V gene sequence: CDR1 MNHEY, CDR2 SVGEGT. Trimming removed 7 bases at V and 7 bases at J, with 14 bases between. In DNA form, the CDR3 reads TGTGCCAGCAATCAAATGGCTTGGGAGCAGTACTTC. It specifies CASNQMAWEQYF.

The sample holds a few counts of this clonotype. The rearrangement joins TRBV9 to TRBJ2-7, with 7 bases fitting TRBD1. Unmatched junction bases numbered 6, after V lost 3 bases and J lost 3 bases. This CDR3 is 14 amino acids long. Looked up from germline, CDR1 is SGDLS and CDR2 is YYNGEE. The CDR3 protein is CASSGQGNHYEQYF. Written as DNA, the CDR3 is TGTGCCAGCAGCGGACAGGGTAACCACTACGAGCAGTACTTC. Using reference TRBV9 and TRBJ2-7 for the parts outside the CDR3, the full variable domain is DSGVTQTPKHLITATGQRVTLRCSPRSGDLSVYWYQQSLDQGLQFLIQYYNGEERAKGNILERFSAQQFPDLHSELNLSSLELGDSALYFCASSGQGNHYEQYFGPGTRLTVT.

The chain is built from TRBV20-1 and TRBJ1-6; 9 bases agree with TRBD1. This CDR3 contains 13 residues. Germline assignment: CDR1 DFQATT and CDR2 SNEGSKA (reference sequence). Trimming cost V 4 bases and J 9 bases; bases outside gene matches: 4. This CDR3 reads CSATSDRGSPLHF. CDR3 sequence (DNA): TGCAGTGCTACATCGGACAGGGGTTCACCCCTCCACTTT.

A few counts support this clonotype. The CDR3 nucleotides read TGTGCCAGCAGCCAAGATGTGAGGACTACCACAGATACGCAGTATTTT. As protein: CASSQDVRTTTDTQYF. This rearrangement joins TRBV3-1 to TRBJ2-3; D possibly corresponds to TRBD2 (6 bases). The CDR3 spans 16 residues. From germline, CDR1 is LGHDT and CDR2 YNNKEL (reference sequence). Trimming removed 0 bases from V and 2 bases from J, with 12 bases in between.

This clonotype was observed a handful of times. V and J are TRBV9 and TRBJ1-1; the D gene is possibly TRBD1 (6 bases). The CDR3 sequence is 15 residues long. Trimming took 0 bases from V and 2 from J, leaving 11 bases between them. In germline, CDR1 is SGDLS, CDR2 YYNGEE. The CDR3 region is CASSVAPGTNTEAFF. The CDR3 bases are TGTGCCAGCAGCGTAGCCCCAGGGACAAACACTGAAGCTTTCTTT.

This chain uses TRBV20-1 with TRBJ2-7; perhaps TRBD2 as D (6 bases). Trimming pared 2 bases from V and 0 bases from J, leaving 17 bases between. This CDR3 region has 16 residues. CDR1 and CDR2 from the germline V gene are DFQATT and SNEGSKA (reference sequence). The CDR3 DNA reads TGCAGTGCTAGAAGACGCAGGGACTTTCCCTCCTACGAGCAGTACTTC. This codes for CSARRRRDFPSYEQYF.

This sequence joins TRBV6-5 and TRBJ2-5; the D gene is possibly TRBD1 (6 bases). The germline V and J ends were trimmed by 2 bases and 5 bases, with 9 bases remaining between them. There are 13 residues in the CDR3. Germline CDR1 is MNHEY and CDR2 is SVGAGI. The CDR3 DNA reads TGTGCCAGCAGTTACAGGGGGACGGAGACCCAGTACTTC. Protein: CASSYRGTETQYF.

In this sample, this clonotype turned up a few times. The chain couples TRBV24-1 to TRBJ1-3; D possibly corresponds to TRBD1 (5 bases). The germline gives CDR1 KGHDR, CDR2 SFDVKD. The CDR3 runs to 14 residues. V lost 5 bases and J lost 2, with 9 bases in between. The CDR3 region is CATSAPGAGNTIYF. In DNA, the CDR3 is TGTGCCACCAGTGCCCCGGGGGCTGGAAACACCATATATTTT.

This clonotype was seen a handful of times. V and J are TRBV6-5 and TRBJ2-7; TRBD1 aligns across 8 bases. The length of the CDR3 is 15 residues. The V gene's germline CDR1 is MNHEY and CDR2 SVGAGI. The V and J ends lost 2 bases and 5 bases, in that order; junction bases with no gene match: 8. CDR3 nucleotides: TGTGCCAGCAGTTACAGTTGGGCAGGGGGCAACGAGCAGTACTTC. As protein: CASSYSWAGGNEQYF.

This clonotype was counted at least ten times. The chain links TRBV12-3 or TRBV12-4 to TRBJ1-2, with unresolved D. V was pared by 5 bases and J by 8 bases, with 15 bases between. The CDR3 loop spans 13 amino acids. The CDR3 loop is CASSLRTLQGYTF. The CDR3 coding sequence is TGTGCCAGCAGTCTCAGGACCCTGCAAGGCTACACCTTC.

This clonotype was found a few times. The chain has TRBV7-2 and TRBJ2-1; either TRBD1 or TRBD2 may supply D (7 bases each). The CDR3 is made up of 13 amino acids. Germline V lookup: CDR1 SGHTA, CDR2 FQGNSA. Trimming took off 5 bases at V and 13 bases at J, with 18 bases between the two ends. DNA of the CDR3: TGTGCCAGCAGCACCCGACAGGGAGGGGACCAGTTCTTC. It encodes CASSTRQGGDQFF.

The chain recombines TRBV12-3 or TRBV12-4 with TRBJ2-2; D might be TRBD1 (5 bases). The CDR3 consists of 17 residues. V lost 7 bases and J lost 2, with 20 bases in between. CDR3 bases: TGTGCCAGCAACGGACACAACAGGCCTATCAACACCGGGGAGCTGTTTTTT. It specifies CASNGHNRPINTGELFF.